A selection of T cell receptor beta chains follows, all from one sample in a study of cytomegalovirus exposure and HLA in healthy donors. Some clones are missing from TCRdb's copy, which holds only in-frame ones; the method was immunoSEQ multiplex PCR. This repertoire shows 120,000 or so clones, around three quarters found once; its top ten account for 2% to 2.5%. The specimen was PBMCs. These receptors all stem from a man aged 18 to 29 in good health and CMV-seronegative. Both conserved end residues are part of each CDR3. A D gene is named only where the DNA matches it firmly. Clone size is stated in some rows and not others, as once, few, many or a class when expanded.

size: .
V: TRBV7-2
D: .
J: TRBJ2-5
DNA: TGTGCCAGCAGCTTAGGGGTCCTAGCCCCCGTTGGGGAGACCCAGTACTTC
CDR3: CASSLGVLAPVGETQYF

size: few
V: TRBV4-1
D: TRBD2
J: TRBJ2-6
DNA: TGCGCCAGCAGCCAATCGGGACTAGCGGGGGGTGCTGGGGCCAACGTCCTGACTTTC
CDR3: CASSQSGLAGGAGANVLTF

size: .
V: TRBV27
D: TRBD2
J: TRBJ2-3
DNA: TGTGCCAGCAGTGGCAGCGGGAGGGCCGGGGGTACGCAGTATTTT
CDR3: CASSGSGRAGGTQYF

size: few
V: TRBV6-6
D: .
J: TRBJ1-1
DNA: TGTGCCAGCATGGCCAGTGCGGATCCTGAAGCTTTCTTT
CDR3: CASMASADPEAFF

size: .
V: TRBV2
D: TRBD1
J: TRBJ2-2
DNA: TGTGCCAGCGACGGACAGGGGAGGTATAACGTTCGGTTTTTT
CDR3: CASDGQGRYNVRFF

size: .
V: TRBV14
D: TRBD2
J: TRBJ2-1
DNA: TGTGCCAGCAGCCAAGAGGCTAGCGGTTTGCCCAGGTCGGAGCAGTTCTTC
CDR3: CASSQEASGLPRSEQFF

size: .
V: TRBV7-3
D: TRBD1
J: TRBJ2-1
DNA: TGTGCCAGCAGCTCGACCCCTCCAGGGACAGGGTCCTACAATGAGCAGTTCTTC
CDR3: CASSSTPPGTGSYNEQFF

size: .
V: TRBV18
D: TRBD2
J: TRBJ2-5
DNA: TGTGCCAGCTCACCACGCACTGGACTAGGAAAAGAGACCCAGTACTTC
CDR3: CASSPRTGLGKETQYF

size: few
V: TRBV27
D: TRBD2
J: TRBJ2-1
DNA: TGTGCCAGCAGTTCATTCCAAGGACTAGCGGGAGTAAATGAGCAGTTCTTC
CDR3: CASSSFQGLAGVNEQFF

size: .
V: TRBV5-4
D: .
J: TRBJ2-2
DNA: TGTGCCAGCAGGGCAGGGGTCGGGGAGCTGTTTTTT
CDR3: CASRAGVGELFF

size: few
V: TRBV11-2
D: .
J: TRBJ1-1
DNA: TGTGCCAGCAGCCTAGGACTGTACACTGAAGCTTTCTTT
CDR3: CASSLGLYTEAFF

size: few
V: TRBV7-3
D: .
J: TRBJ2-5
DNA: TGTGCCAGCAGCTTAAATCCAGGGTGGGAGACCCAGTACTTC
CDR3: CASSLNPGWETQYF

size: .
V: TRBV15
D: .
J: TRBJ1-2
DNA: TGTGCCACCAGCAGAGATAATCGAGGGGGTGGCGGCTACACCTTC
CDR3: CATSRDNRGGGGYTF

size: few
V: TRBV7-9
D: .
J: TRBJ2-7
DNA: TGTGCCAGCAGCTCGCAAACCTACAGGGGAGGGCAGTACTTC
CDR3: CASSSQTYRGGQYF

size: .
V: TRBV11-3
D: TRBD2
J: TRBJ2-2
DNA: TGTGCCAGCAGCTTATGGGAGGGCCCGGCCGGGGAGCTGTTTTTT
CDR3: CASSLWEGPAGELFF

size: .
V: TRBV4-1
D: .
J: TRBJ2-5
DNA: TGCGCCAGCAGGAATCCGGGGGGCGGCCAAGAGACCCAGTACTTC
CDR3: CASRNPGGGQETQYF

size: .
V: TRBV18
D: .
J: TRBJ2-1
DNA: TGTGCCAGCTCGCCCGGACAGACTTTGATCTATGAGCAGTTCTTC
CDR3: CASSPGQTLIYEQFF

size: .
V: TRBV18
D: .
J: TRBJ2-1
DNA: TGTGCCAGCTCACCACCGGCCCGAGGGGGATACAATGAGCAGTTCTTC
CDR3: CASSPPARGGYNEQFF

size: .
V: TRBV7-3
D: .
J: TRBJ2-1
DNA: TGTGCCAGCAGCCCCTCGGGGAGGAACAATGAGCAGTTCTTC
CDR3: CASSPSGRNNEQFF

size: .
V: TRBV7-2
D: TRBD1
J: TRBJ2-7
DNA: TGTGCCAGCAGCTTATCCGGGACAGGGAATGAGCAGTACTTC
CDR3: CASSLSGTGNEQYF

size: few
V: TRBV19
D: .
J: TRBJ2-1
DNA: TGTGCCAGTGGTGTGATCGGGGGCAATGAGCAGTTCTTC
CDR3: CASGVIGGNEQFF

size: .
V: TRBV19
D: TRBD1
J: TRBJ1-2
DNA: TGTGCCAGTAGTATTATTGGACAGGTGAACTATGGCTACACCTTC
CDR3: CASSIIGQVNYGYTF

size: few
V: TRBV7-9
D: .
J: TRBJ1-5
DNA: TGTGCCAGCAGCAAGCAGGGCAGCAATCAGCCCCAGCATTTT
CDR3: CASSKQGSNQPQHF

size: .
V: TRBV4-1
D: TRBD2
J: TRBJ2-1
DNA: TGCGCCAGCAGCCAAGTAGCGGGAGGCTCCTACAATGAGCAGTTCTTC
CDR3: CASSQVAGGSYNEQFF

size: .
V: TRBV9
D: TRBD2
J: TRBJ2-1
DNA: TGTGCCAGCAGCGGAGCTAGCGGGAGTTTTATTGAGCAGTTCTTC
CDR3: CASSGASGSFIEQFF

size: few
V: TRBV27
D: TRBD1
J: TRBJ1-1
DNA: TGTGCCAGTGCACAGGGGACCGGTTCTGAAGCTTTCTTT
CDR3: CASAQGTGSEAFF

size: .
V: TRBV10-3
D: TRBD2
J: TRBJ2-2
DNA: TGTGCCATCAGTGATGAAGCGGGAGGGGTCACCGGGGAGCTGTTTTTT
CDR3: CAISDEAGGVTGELFF

size: .
V: TRBV5-6
D: .
J: TRBJ2-2
DNA: TGTGCCAGCAGCTTCTACTGGTTCAGGGGAGACACCGGGGAGCTGTTTTTT
CDR3: CASSFYWFRGDTGELFF